The rows below give T cell receptor beta chains drawn from one sample of a study of cytomegalovirus exposure and HLA in healthy donors. TCRdb keeps only in-frame clones here, not all; method: immunoSEQ multiplex PCR. The sample carries 150,000 to 200,000 clones, 60% to 80% recorded once. Source material: PBMCs. Source of these receptors: a man aged 35 to 55 in good health and CMV-seropositive. CDR3s include the opening cysteine and the closing phenylalanine or tryptophan. D genes are given only for firm matches. Size tells how often a clone was seen (once, few, many) or the class of an expanded clone, and some rows leave it out.

v_call: TRBV28; clone_size: .; d_call: .; j_call: TRBJ1-5; cdr3_aa: CASSFTPYSNQPQHF; cdr3_nt: TGTGCCAGCAGTTTTACACCATATAGCAATCAGCCCCAGCATTTT
v_call: TRBV6-5; clone_size: .; d_call: TRBD1; j_call: TRBJ2-7; cdr3_aa: CASSYAGQGATYEQYF; cdr3_nt: TGTGCCAGCAGTTACGCGGGACAGGGGGCCACCTACGAGCAGTACTTC
v_call: TRBV5-4; clone_size: .; d_call: .; j_call: TRBJ1-1; cdr3_aa: CASSPLLGGPDAEAFF; cdr3_nt: TGTGCCAGCAGCCCACTGCTCGGCGGCCCAGATGCTGAAGCTTTCTTT
v_call: TRBV13; clone_size: .; d_call: TRBD2; j_call: TRBJ2-3; cdr3_aa: CASSDSGLADTDTQYF; cdr3_nt: TGTGCCAGCAGCGACTCGGGACTAGCGGACACAGATACGCAGTATTTT
v_call: TRBV6-5; clone_size: .; d_call: TRBD1; j_call: TRBJ2-1; cdr3_aa: CASTLWGTGIDEQFF; cdr3_nt: TGTGCCAGCACTCTATGGGGGACAGGGATCGATGAGCAGTTCTTC
v_call: TRBV4-1; clone_size: .; d_call: TRBD2; j_call: TRBJ2-1; cdr3_aa: CASSRASGTTNRIDEQFF; cdr3_nt: TGCGCCAGCAGCCGAGCATCCGGGACTACCAACCGGATCGATGAGCAGTTCTTC
v_call: TRBV28; clone_size: .; d_call: TRBD2; j_call: TRBJ2-1; cdr3_aa: CASSRPGLATGNEQFF; cdr3_nt: TGTGCCAGCAGTAGACCGGGACTAGCGACAGGAAATGAGCAGTTCTTC
v_call: TRBV12-5; clone_size: .; d_call: TRBD2; j_call: TRBJ2-3; cdr3_aa: CASGLGLAGGDTQYF; cdr3_nt: TGTGCTAGTGGTTTGGGACTAGCGGGGGGAGATACGCAGTATTTT
v_call: TRBV6-6; clone_size: few; d_call: .; j_call: TRBJ1-1; cdr3_aa: CASSLQGNTEAFF; cdr3_nt: TGTGCCAGCAGTTTACAGGGGAACACTGAAGCTTTCTTT
v_call: TRBV5-1; clone_size: .; d_call: TRBD1; j_call: TRBJ1-5; cdr3_aa: CASSHPQGRNQPQHF; cdr3_nt: TGCGCCAGCAGCCACCCACAGGGGCGTAATCAGCCCCAGCATTTT
v_call: TRBV11-3; clone_size: .; d_call: TRBD2; j_call: TRBJ2-1; cdr3_aa: CASSGTSGSYNEQFF; cdr3_nt: TGTGCCAGCAGCGGAACTAGCGGGTCCTACAATGAGCAGTTCTTC
v_call: TRBV30; clone_size: .; d_call: .; j_call: TRBJ1-5; cdr3_aa: CAWSVQGYQPQHF; cdr3_nt: TGTGCCTGGAGTGTACAGGGATATCAGCCCCAGCATTTT
v_call: TRBV7-9; clone_size: .; d_call: .; j_call: TRBJ2-7; cdr3_aa: CAASGDTYEQYF; cdr3_nt: TGTGCCGCGTCGGGGGATACCTACGAGCAGTACTTC
v_call: TRBV18; clone_size: .; d_call: TRBD1; j_call: TRBJ1-2; cdr3_aa: CASSPTGGDYGYTF; cdr3_nt: TGTGCCAGCTCACCGACAGGGGGCGACTATGGCTACACCTTC
v_call: TRBV7-3; clone_size: .; d_call: TRBD2; j_call: TRBJ2-1; cdr3_aa: CASSPRLAGREEQFF; cdr3_nt: TGTGCCAGCAGCCCCCGACTAGCGGGAAGGGAGGAGCAGTTCTTC
v_call: TRBV11-2; clone_size: .; d_call: .; j_call: TRBJ1-2; cdr3_aa: CASSFTHGTWDPNGYTF; cdr3_nt: TGTGCCAGCAGCTTTACACACGGGACATGGGACCCCAATGGCTACACCTTC
v_call: TRBV6-5; clone_size: .; d_call: TRBD1; j_call: TRBJ2-7; cdr3_aa: CASRRTGYEQYF; cdr3_nt: TGTGCCAGCAGAAGGACAGGATACGAGCAGTACTTC
v_call: TRBV7-3; clone_size: .; d_call: TRBD2; j_call: TRBJ2-1; cdr3_aa: CASSSKAGESYNEQFF; cdr3_nt: TGTGCCAGCAGCTCCAAAGCGGGAGAAAGCTACAATGAGCAGTTCTTC
v_call: TRBV6-6; clone_size: .; d_call: .; j_call: TRBJ2-7; cdr3_aa: CASSQVYEQYF; cdr3_nt: TGTGCCAGCAGTCAGGTCTACGAGCAGTACTTC
v_call: TRBV19; clone_size: .; d_call: .; j_call: TRBJ2-3; cdr3_aa: CASSIGNSGTDTQYF; cdr3_nt: TGTGCCAGTAGTATAGGGAATAGCGGCACAGATACGCAGTATTTT
v_call: TRBV27; clone_size: .; d_call: .; j_call: TRBJ2-7; cdr3_aa: CASSSRGPAGPYEQYF; cdr3_nt: TGTGCCAGCAGCTCCCGGGGACCAGCGGGCCCCTACGAGCAGTACTTC
v_call: TRBV7-9; clone_size: .; d_call: .; j_call: TRBJ1-1; cdr3_aa: CASSFQGQNTEAFF; cdr3_nt: TGTGCCAGCAGCTTTCAGGGGCAGAACACTGAAGCTTTCTTT
v_call: TRBV6-1; clone_size: .; d_call: .; j_call: TRBJ1-5; cdr3_aa: CASSEGQGYGGGNQPQHF; cdr3_nt: TGTGCCAGCAGTGAAGGCCAGGGGTACGGCGGAGGCAATCAGCCCCAGCATTTT
v_call: TRBV14; clone_size: .; d_call: TRBD1; j_call: TRBJ1-2; cdr3_aa: CASSQRQGSDGYTF; cdr3_nt: TGTGCCAGCAGCCAAAGACAGGGTAGTGATGGCTACACCTTC
v_call: TRBV1; clone_size: .; d_call: .; j_call: TRBJ2-7; cdr3_aa: CTSSKPGSRTDYEQYF; cdr3_nt: TGCACCAGCAGCAAGCCCGGGAGTCGGACCGACTACGAGCAGTACTTC
v_call: TRBV10-2; clone_size: .; d_call: TRBD2; j_call: TRBJ2-7; cdr3_aa: CATRRREAGVNEQYF; cdr3_nt: TGCGCCACCCGACGTCGGGAGGCGGGAGTCAACGAGCAGTACTTC
v_call: TRBV5-4; clone_size: .; d_call: .; j_call: TRBJ1-4; cdr3_aa: CASSRLAGSNEKLFF; cdr3_nt: TGTGCCAGCAGCCGGCTGGCGGGATCCAATGAAAAACTGTTTTTT
v_call: TRBV5-1; clone_size: .; d_call: TRBD1; j_call: TRBJ1-1; cdr3_aa: CASSPRGGGQGGTEAFF; cdr3_nt: TGCGCCAGCAGCCCCCGAGGAGGGGGACAGGGAGGCACTGAAGCTTTCTTT
v_call: TRBV7-9; clone_size: .; d_call: .; j_call: TRBJ2-1; cdr3_aa: CASSLRSGTGEQFF; cdr3_nt: TGTGCCAGCAGCTTACGTTCAGGGACTGGGGAGCAGTTCTTC
v_call: TRBV18; clone_size: .; d_call: .; j_call: TRBJ1-1; cdr3_aa: CASSRTENTEAFF; cdr3_nt: TGTGCCAGCTCAAGAACAGAGAACACTGAAGCTTTCTTT
v_call: TRBV7-2; clone_size: once; d_call: TRBD2; j_call: TRBJ2-7; cdr3_aa: CASSLGGTSGYEQYF; cdr3_nt: TGTGCCAGCAGCTTAGGAGGGACTAGCGGCTACGAGCAGTACTTC
v_call: TRBV27; clone_size: .; d_call: TRBD2; j_call: TRBJ2-1; cdr3_aa: CASSLSPGLAAREQFF; cdr3_nt: TGTGCCAGCAGTTTATCGCCGGGACTAGCGGCAAGGGAGCAGTTCTTC
v_call: TRBV29-1; clone_size: .; d_call: TRBD2; j_call: TRBJ2-3; cdr3_aa: CSVDTSGSGTDTQYF; cdr3_nt: TGCAGCGTTGATACTAGCGGGAGTGGAACAGATACGCAGTATTTT
v_call: TRBV10-1; clone_size: once; d_call: .; j_call: TRBJ2-1; cdr3_aa: CASSERSPGNEQFF; cdr3_nt: TGCGCCAGCAGTGAGCGGTCCCCCGGGAATGAGCAGTTCTTC
v_call: TRBV6-1; clone_size: .; d_call: TRBD2; j_call: TRBJ2-2; cdr3_aa: CASSLSGMEELFF; cdr3_nt: TGTGCCAGCAGTCTTAGCGGGATGGAGGAGCTGTTTTTT
v_call: TRBV15; clone_size: .; d_call: .; j_call: TRBJ2-7; cdr3_aa: CATSVSGVHEQYF; cdr3_nt: TGTGCCACCAGCGTGTCAGGGGTTCACGAGCAGTACTTC
v_call: TRBV28; clone_size: .; d_call: TRBD1; j_call: TRBJ1-5; cdr3_aa: CASNPGQGDQPQHF; cdr3_nt: TGTGCCAGCAACCCGGGACAGGGAGACCAGCCCCAGCATTTT
v_call: TRBV2; clone_size: .; d_call: TRBD1; j_call: TRBJ1-1; cdr3_aa: CASKDRGPEAFF; cdr3_nt: TGTGCCAGCAAGGACAGGGGACCTGAAGCTTTCTTT
v_call: TRBV6-1; clone_size: .; d_call: TRBD1; j_call: TRBJ1-1; cdr3_aa: CASSEGQGTTEAFF; cdr3_nt: TGTGCCAGCAGTGAAGGACAGGGCACGACTGAAGCTTTCTTT
v_call: TRBV7-9; clone_size: .; d_call: TRBD1; j_call: TRBJ2-7; cdr3_aa: CASSTPQGAGEQYF; cdr3_nt: TGTGCCAGCAGCACGCCACAGGGGGCCGGCGAGCAGTACTTC
v_call: TRBV5-6; clone_size: .; d_call: TRBD2; j_call: TRBJ2-1; cdr3_aa: CASSPGASGDEQFF; cdr3_nt: TGTGCCAGCAGCCCTGGCGCTAGCGGTGACGAGCAGTTCTTC
v_call: TRBV19; clone_size: .; d_call: TRBD2; j_call: TRBJ2-3; cdr3_aa: CASSLRESPDTQYF; cdr3_nt: TGTGCCAGTAGTTTGCGGGAGTCCCCAGATACGCAGTATTTT
v_call: TRBV28; clone_size: .; d_call: .; j_call: TRBJ2-1; cdr3_aa: CASTSGGGDEQFF; cdr3_nt: TGTGCCAGCACTTCCGGGGGAGGTGATGAGCAGTTCTTC
v_call: TRBV5-1; clone_size: .; d_call: .; j_call: TRBJ2-7; cdr3_aa: CASSWGASYEQYF; cdr3_nt: TGCGCCAGCAGCTGGGGAGCCTCCTACGAGCAGTACTTC
v_call: TRBV5-1; clone_size: .; d_call: .; j_call: TRBJ2-1; cdr3_aa: CASSLVPRSGNEQFF; cdr3_nt: TGCGCCAGCAGCTTGGTCCCGAGGTCGGGCAATGAGCAGTTCTTC
v_call: TRBV19; clone_size: .; d_call: TRBD1; j_call: TRBJ2-7; cdr3_aa: CASKRGTGGPYEQYF; cdr3_nt: TGTGCCAGTAAAAGAGGGACAGGGGGCCCCTACGAGCAGTACTTC
v_call: TRBV29-1; clone_size: .; d_call: .; j_call: TRBJ2-6; cdr3_aa: CSGLGLAKSGANVLTF; cdr3_nt: TGCAGCGGCCTGGGCCTCGCCAAATCTGGGGCCAACGTCCTGACTTTC
v_call: TRBV5-1; clone_size: .; d_call: .; j_call: TRBJ2-5; cdr3_aa: CASSSSGVRETQYF; cdr3_nt: TGCGCCAGCAGCTCATCGGGAGTCCGAGAGACCCAGTACTTC
v_call: TRBV11-2; clone_size: .; d_call: TRBD2; j_call: TRBJ2-7; cdr3_aa: CASSLVFGTRGEQYF; cdr3_nt: TGTGCCAGCAGCTTAGTTTTCGGGACTAGAGGCGAGCAGTACTTC
v_call: TRBV6-5; clone_size: .; d_call: .; j_call: TRBJ2-1; cdr3_aa: CASSRETRHEQFF; cdr3_nt: TGTGCCAGCAGTCGGGAGACTAGGCATGAGCAGTTCTTC
v_call: TRBV7-9; clone_size: .; d_call: TRBD1; j_call: TRBJ2-1; cdr3_aa: CASSPLGQYVNEQFF; cdr3_nt: TGTGCCAGCAGCCCCCTGGGACAGTATGTCAATGAGCAGTTCTTC
v_call: TRBV7-2; clone_size: once; d_call: .; j_call: TRBJ1-5; cdr3_aa: CASSPKDQPQHF; cdr3_nt: TGTGCCAGCAGCCCTAAAGATCAGCCCCAGCATTTT
v_call: TRBV6-1; clone_size: .; d_call: TRBD2; j_call: TRBJ2-2; cdr3_aa: CASRMMRELTGELFF; cdr3_nt: TGTGCCAGCAGGATGATGCGGGAGCTGACCGGGGAGCTGTTTTTT